These 5 T cell receptor beta chains came from one sample sequenced in a study of blood T cell repertoires in COVID-19. The assay was immunoSEQ multiplex PCR, and TCRdb's table has in-frame clones only and misses some. In the table there are some 56,000 clones, approximately 85% of which are singletons. Sequencing was performed on peripheral blood. All receptors come from a woman of 80 years or more with acute or convalescent COVID-19.

This clone was detected once. The V call is TRBV6-6, the J call TRBJ1-1, with TRBD1 as a possible D gene (5 bases). Germline values: CDR1 MNHNY, CDR2 SVGAGI (reference sequence). This CDR3 comprises 13 residues. The V and J ends lost 6 bases and 4 bases respectively, with 12 bases between them. The CDR3 loop is CASSPGSSTEAFF. The CDR3 DNA is TGTGCCAGCAGCCCAGGGTCCAGCACTGAAGCTTTCTTT.

The chain is built from TRBV6-1 and TRBJ2-1; 11 bases agree with TRBD2. CDR3 length: 16 residues. V was pared by 3 bases and J by 4 bases, with 5 bases of the junction left unmatched. Germline V gene data show CDR1 as MNHNS and CDR2 as SASEGT. This CDR3 reads CASSERLAGTYNEQFF. The CDR3 DNA reads as TGTGCCAGCAGTGAGAGACTAGCGGGAACATACAATGAGCAGTTCTTC.

V usage is TRBV13 and J usage is TRBJ2-5; 8 bases fit TRBD2. The V gene's germline CDR1 is PRHDT and CDR2 FYEKMQ (reference sequence). The length of the CDR3 is 15 residues. V trimming: 0 bases; J trimming: 4 bases; junction bases outside the gene matches: 4. CDR3 region: CASSLGLRGGETQYF. As DNA, the CDR3 is TGTGCCAGCAGCTTAGGCCTACGGGGGGGAGAGACCCAGTACTTC.

This chain connects TRBV10-1 to TRBJ2-3, with TRBD2 matching over 7 bases. The CDR3 has 15 amino acids. Looked up from germline, CDR1 is WNHNN and CDR2 is SYGVQD (reference sequence). Losses at the gene ends were 3 bases for V and 4 bases for J; bases not matched to a gene: 7. The DNA for the CDR3 is TGCGCCAGCAGTGATCTCGCGGGAGTAGCAGATACGCAGTATTTT. Translated, it gives CASSDLAGVADTQYF.

The chain is built from TRBV15 and TRBJ2-1; possibly TRBD1 for D (6 bases). This CDR3 has 15 residues. The germline V gene encodes CDR1 LNHNV and CDR2 YYDKDF (reference sequence). Trimming removed 2 bases at V and 4 bases at J, with 12 bases between. The CDR3 DNA reads as TGTGCCACCAGCAGAACTCCGACAGGATACAATGAGCAGTTCTTC. Translation gives CATSRTPTGYNEQFF.